This T cell receptor (beta chain) is from a study of blood T cell repertoires in COVID-19. Original data processing: Scientists estimated how many nucleated cells there were by amplifying reference gene primers. The protocol was immunoSEQ multiplex PCR, while the TCRdb copy is restricted to in-frame clones and leaves out a portion. Clonal size and the V and J genes are those of that table, whereas D and trimming came from the DNA. The sample contains around 30,000 clones, around 87% of which appear only once. This CDR3 comprises 15 residues. Germline CDR1 is SGHRS and CDR2 is YFSETQ. V trimming: 4 bases; J trimming: 2 bases; junction bases outside the gene matches: 8.

Sequencing used peripheral blood. This chain joins TRBV5-1 and TRBJ2-7; 8 bases line up with TRBD1. The TCR originated in a human donor in a cohort sampled during active COVID-19. The CDR3 is CASSAGTGGTYEQYF. The DNA for the CDR3 is TGCGCCAGCAGCGCCGGGACAGGTGGGACCTACGAGCAGTACTTC.